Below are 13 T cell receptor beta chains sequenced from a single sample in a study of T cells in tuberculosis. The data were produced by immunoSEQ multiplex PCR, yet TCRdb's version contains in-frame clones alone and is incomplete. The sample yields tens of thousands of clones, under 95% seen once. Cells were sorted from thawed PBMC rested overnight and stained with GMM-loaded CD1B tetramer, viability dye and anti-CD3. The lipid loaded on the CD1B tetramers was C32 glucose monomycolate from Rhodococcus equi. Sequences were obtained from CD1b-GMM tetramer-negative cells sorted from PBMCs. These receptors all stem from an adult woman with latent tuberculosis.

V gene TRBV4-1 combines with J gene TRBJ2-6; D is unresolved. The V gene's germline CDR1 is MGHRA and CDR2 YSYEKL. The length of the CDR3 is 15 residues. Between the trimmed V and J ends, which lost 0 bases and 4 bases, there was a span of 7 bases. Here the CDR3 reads CASSQEGAGANVLTF. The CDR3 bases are TGCGCCAGCAGCCAAGAAGGAGCCGGGGCCAACGTCCTGACTTTC.

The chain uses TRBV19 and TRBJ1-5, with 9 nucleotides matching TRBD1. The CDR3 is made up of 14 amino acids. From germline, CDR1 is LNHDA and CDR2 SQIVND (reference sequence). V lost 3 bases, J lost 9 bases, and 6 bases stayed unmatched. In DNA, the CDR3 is TGTGCCAGTAGTATCGGACAGGGGTTTTCGCCCCAGCATTTT. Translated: CASSIGQGFSPQHF.

The CDR3 region has the DNA TGTGCCAGCAGCGGAGATCAGGTGGACAATGAGCAGTTCTTC. It is translated as CASSGDQVDNEQFF. V is TRBV9 and J is TRBJ2-1; no clear D. Germline assignment: CDR1 SGDLS and CDR2 YYNGEE. V lost 3 bases and J lost 5, with 12 bases in between. This CDR3 region has 14 residues.

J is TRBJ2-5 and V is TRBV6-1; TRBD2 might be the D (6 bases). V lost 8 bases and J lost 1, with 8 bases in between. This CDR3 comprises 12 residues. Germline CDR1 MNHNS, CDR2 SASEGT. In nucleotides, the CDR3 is TGTGCCAGCCGGGGGTTCCAAGAGACCCAGTACTTC. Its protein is CASRGFQETQYF.

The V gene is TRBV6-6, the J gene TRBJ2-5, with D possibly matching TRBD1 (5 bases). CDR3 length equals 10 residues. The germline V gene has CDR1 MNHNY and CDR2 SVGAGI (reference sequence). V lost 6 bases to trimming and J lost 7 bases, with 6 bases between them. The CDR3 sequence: CASSQGTQYF. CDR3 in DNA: TGTGCCAGCAGCCAGGGGACCCAGTACTTC.

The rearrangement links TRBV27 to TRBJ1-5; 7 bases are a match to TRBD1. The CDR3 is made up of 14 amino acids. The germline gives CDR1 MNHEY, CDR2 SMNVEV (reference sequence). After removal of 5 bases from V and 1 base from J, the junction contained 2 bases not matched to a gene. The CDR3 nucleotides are TGTGCCAGCAGTAAGGGACAGAGCAATCAGCCCCAGCATTTT. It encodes CASSKGQSNQPQHF.

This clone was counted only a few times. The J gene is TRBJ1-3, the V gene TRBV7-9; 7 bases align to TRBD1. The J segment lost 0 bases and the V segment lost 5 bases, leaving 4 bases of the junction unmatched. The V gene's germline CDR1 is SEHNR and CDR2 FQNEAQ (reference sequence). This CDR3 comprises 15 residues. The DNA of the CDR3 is TGTGCCAGCAGCCCCGGGACAGCCTCTGGAAACACCATATATTTT. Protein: CASSPGTASGNTIYF.

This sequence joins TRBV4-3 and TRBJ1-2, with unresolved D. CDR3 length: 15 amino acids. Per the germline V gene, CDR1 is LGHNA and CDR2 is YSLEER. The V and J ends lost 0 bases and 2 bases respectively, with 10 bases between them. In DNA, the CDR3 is TGCGCCAGCAGCCAAGAAGCGGCAGCAAACTATGGCTACACCTTC. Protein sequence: CASSQEAAANYGYTF.

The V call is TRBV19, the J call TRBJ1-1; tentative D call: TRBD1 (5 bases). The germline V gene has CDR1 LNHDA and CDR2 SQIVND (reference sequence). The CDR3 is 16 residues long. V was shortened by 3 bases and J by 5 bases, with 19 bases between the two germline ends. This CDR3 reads CASSIAGDVMRTEAFF. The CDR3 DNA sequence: TGTGCCAGTAGTATCGCGGGGGATGTGATGAGAACTGAAGCTTTCTTT.

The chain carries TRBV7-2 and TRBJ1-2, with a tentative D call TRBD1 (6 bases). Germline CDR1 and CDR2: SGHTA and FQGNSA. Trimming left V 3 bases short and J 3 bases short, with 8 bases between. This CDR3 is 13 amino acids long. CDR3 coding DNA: TGTGCCAGCAGCTTTCAGGGGTACTATGGCTACACCTTC. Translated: CASSFQGYYGYTF.

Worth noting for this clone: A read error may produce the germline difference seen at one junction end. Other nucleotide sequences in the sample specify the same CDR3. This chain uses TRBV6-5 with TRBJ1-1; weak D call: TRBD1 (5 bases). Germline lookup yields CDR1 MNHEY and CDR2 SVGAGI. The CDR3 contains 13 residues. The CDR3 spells CASSNPGGTEAFF. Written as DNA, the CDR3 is TGCGCCAGCAGTAACCCGGGGGGCACTGAAGCTTTCTTT.

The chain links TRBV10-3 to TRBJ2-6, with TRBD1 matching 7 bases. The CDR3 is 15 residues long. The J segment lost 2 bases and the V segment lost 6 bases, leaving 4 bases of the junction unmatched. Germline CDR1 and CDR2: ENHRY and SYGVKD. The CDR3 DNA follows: TGTGCCATCAGGGACACAGGGGCTGGGGCCAACGTCCTGACTTTC. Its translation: CAIRDTGAGANVLTF.

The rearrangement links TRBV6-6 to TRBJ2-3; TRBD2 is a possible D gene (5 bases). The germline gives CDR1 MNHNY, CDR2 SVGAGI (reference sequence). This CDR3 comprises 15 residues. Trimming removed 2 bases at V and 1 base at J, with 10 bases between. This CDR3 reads CASSYGAEGTDTQYF. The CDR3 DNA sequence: TGTGCCAGCAGTTACGGCGCGGAGGGCACAGATACGCAGTATTTT.